Below are 12 T cell receptor beta chains sequenced from a single sample in a study of T cell changes during pregnancy in multiple sclerosis. The method was immunoSEQ multiplex PCR; TCRdb's version includes in-frame clones alone and lacks a portion of them. The sample consists of tens of thousands of clones, about 90% of them appearing once. The material was CD8+ T cells from peripheral blood mononuclear cells, obtained after pregnancy. These receptors were obtained from a female donor with multiple sclerosis, enrolled in a pregnancy study.

The chain joins TRBV27 to TRBJ2-2; 7 bases fit TRBD2. Per germline, CDR1 MNHEY and CDR2 SMNVEV (reference sequence). The CDR3 length is 16 residues. The V gene end was trimmed by 7 bases and the J gene end by 3 bases; junction bases not matched to a gene: 11. CDR3 in DNA: TGTGCCAGCACTCCGAGTGCGGGAGAGGACACCGGGGAGCTGTTTTTT. This codes for CASTPSAGEDTGELFF.

The chain recombines TRBV6-6 with TRBJ1-4, with D unresolved. This CDR3 comprises 14 residues. From germline, CDR1 is MNHNY and CDR2 SVGAGI (reference sequence). V lost 3 bases and J 4 bases, leaving 9 bases between the germline ends. CDR3 amino acids: CASSYAGNNEKLFF. The CDR3 nucleotides read TGTGCCAGCAGTTATGCAGGAAATAATGAAAAACTGTTTTTT.

V and J are TRBV6-6 and TRBJ2-1, with D maybe TRBD2 (6 bases). Between the trimmed V and J ends, which lost 2 bases and 10 bases, there was a span of 18 bases. There are 15 residues in the CDR3. Germline V gene lookup returns CDR1 MNHNY and CDR2 SVGAGI (reference sequence). The CDR3, as DNA: TGTGCCAGCAGTTACACCCCCGACGGGGGAAGCGAGCAGTTCTTC. It codes for CASSYTPDGGSEQFF.

The chain combines TRBV19 with TRBJ2-7; 10 bases match TRBD2. Germline CDR1 and CDR2: LNHDA and SQIVND (reference sequence). The V gene end was trimmed by 8 bases and the J gene end by 0 bases; junction bases not matched to a gene: 4. The CDR3 length is 14 residues. The CDR3 region has the DNA TGTGCCAGTGAAGCGGGAGGGCCCTCCTACGAGCAGTACTTC. Translated, it gives CASEAGGPSYEQYF.

The V and J genes are TRBV15 and TRBJ2-5; the D gene is possibly TRBD1 (5 bases). V was clipped by 5 bases and J by 3 bases, with 13 bases between them. Germline V gene sequence: CDR1 LNHNV, CDR2 YYDKDF (reference sequence). The CDR3 is 14 amino acids. In DNA form, the CDR3 reads TGTGCCACCAGCGGTGATGACAGAGAAGAGACCCAGTACTTC. Protein sequence: CATSGDDREETQYF.

The rearrangement uses TRBV5-1 and TRBJ1-1, with D uncertain. Trimming pared 3 bases from V and 1 base from J, leaving 4 bases between. The CDR3 is 12 residues long. From germline, CDR1 is SGHRS and CDR2 YFSETQ. The CDR3 here is CASSSGNTEAFF. As DNA, the CDR3 is TGCGCCAGCAGCTCGGGGAACACTGAAGCTTTCTTT.

V usage is TRBV5-8 and J usage is TRBJ1-2; no firm D call. With 2 bases removed from V and 0 bases from J, the gap between germline ends came to 5 bases. Germline V CDR1 and CDR2: SGHTS, YDEGEE. CDR3 size: 13 residues. This CDR3 reads CASSFRSNYGYTF. The CDR3 bases are TGTGCCAGCAGCTTCAGATCTAACTATGGCTACACCTTC.

This chain links TRBV18 with TRBJ1-5, with TRBD1 as a possible D gene (6 bases). Trimming cost V 3 bases and J 11 bases, with 23 bases left between them. This CDR3 contains 16 residues. CDR1 KGHSH and CDR2 LQKENI come from the germline V gene. The CDR3 is CASSPRARGQGKAQHF. The CDR3 bases are TGTGCCAGCTCACCCCGGGCCAGGGGCCAAGGGAAGGCCCAGCATTTT.

The chain uses TRBV13 and TRBJ2-1; 7 bases align to TRBD2. The germline gives CDR1 PRHDT, CDR2 FYEKMQ (reference sequence). The ends lost 5 bases at V and 8 bases at J; junction bases unmatched: 12. There are 15 residues in the CDR3. The CDR3 coding sequence is TGTGCCAGCAGCCCCCGGGACTACCCTATTGATGAGCAGTTCTTC. It yields the protein CASSPRDYPIDEQFF.

This chain uses TRBV9 with TRBJ2-1; possible D gene TRBD1, 6 bases. Germline V gene sequence: CDR1 SGDLS, CDR2 YYNGEE. V shed 6 bases and J shed 0 bases, with 16 bases lying between them. The CDR3 is 16 amino acids. The CDR3 loop is CASTPADSSSYNEQFF. The CDR3, as DNA: TGTGCCAGCACCCCAGCGGACAGTAGCTCCTACAATGAGCAGTTCTTC.

The chain recombines TRBV2 with TRBJ1-5; D is uncertain. Trimming pared 3 bases from V and 0 bases from J, leaving 9 bases between. The CDR3 length is 15 residues. CDR1 is SNHLY, CDR2 FYNNEI, per germline. Written as DNA, the CDR3 is TGTGCCAGCAGTGACAGGCGTTATAGCAATCAGCCCCAGCATTTT. Translated: CASSDRRYSNQPQHF. Together with reference TRBV2 and TRBJ1-5, the CDR3 gives the full variable domain: EPEVTQTPSHQVTQMGQEVILRCVPISNHLYFYWYRQILGQKVEFLVSFYNNEISEKSEIFDDQFSVERPDGSNFTLKIRSTKLEDSAMYFCASSDRRYSNQPQHFGDGTRLSIL.

The V and J genes are TRBV5-4 and TRBJ1-1, with no clear D. Trimming cost V 1 base and J 1 base, with 17 bases left between them. The CDR3 consists of 17 residues. Germline lookup yields CDR1 SGHNT and CDR2 YYREEE (reference sequence). The CDR3 DNA reads as TGTGCCAGCAGCTTGCCCGGTTTTTATGATCCGAACACTGAAGCTTTCTTT. Translated: CASSLPGFYDPNTEAFF.